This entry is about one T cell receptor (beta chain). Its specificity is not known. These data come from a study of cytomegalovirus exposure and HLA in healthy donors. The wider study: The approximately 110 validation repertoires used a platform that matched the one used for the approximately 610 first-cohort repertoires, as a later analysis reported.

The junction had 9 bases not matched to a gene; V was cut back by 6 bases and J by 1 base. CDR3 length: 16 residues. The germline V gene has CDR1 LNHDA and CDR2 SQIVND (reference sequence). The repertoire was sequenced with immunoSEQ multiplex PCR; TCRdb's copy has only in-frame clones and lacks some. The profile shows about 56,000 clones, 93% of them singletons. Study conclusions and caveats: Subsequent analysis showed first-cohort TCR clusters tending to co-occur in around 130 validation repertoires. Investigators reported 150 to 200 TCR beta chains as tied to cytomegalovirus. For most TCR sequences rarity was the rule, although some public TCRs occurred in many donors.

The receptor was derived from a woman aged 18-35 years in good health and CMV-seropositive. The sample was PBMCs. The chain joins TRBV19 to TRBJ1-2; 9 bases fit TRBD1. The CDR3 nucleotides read TGTGCCAGTAGATCAACCGGGACAGGGAATAACTATGGCTACACCTTC. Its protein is CASRSTGTGNNYGYTF.